This T cell receptor beta chain was found in a study of early T cells in non-severe SARS-CoV-2 infection. Study-level information: Sequencing targeted bulk RNA from unsorted whole blood, leaving chains unpaired. Study-wide findings and caveats: Private and CD4 specificities were missed by VDJdb matching, skewed to anti-spike CD8.

Only a few counts were recorded for this clonotype. As yet, its antigen is unknown. There are 14 residues in the CDR3. The V gene's germline CDR1 is GTSNPN and CDR2 SVGIG (reference sequence). V was pared by 5 bases and J by 5 bases, with 9 bases of the junction left unmatched. Unique molecular identifiers were added to individual cDNA molecules. MiXCR, run by TCRdb on the 5' RACE reads, gives a single entry per CDR3 protein. The repertoire holds under 35,000 distinct CDR3 sequences, with 5.5% to 7% as singletons. The TCR originated in an adult who was a healthcare worker with PCR-confirmed SARS-CoV-2 infection or an uninfected control (not recorded which). Sequencing used whole blood. The V and J genes are TRBV30 and TRBJ2-7; the match to TRBD1 covers 10 bases. CDR3 amino acids: CAWRGGQGGDEQYF. DNA of the CDR3: TGTGCCTGGCGTGGAGGACAGGGGGGCGACGAGCAGTACTTC.